Reported below is one T cell receptor (beta chain). Its antigen remains undetermined. No per-base quality is available; no much larger clone lies one base away. According to the germline V gene (reference sequence), CDR1 reads DFQATT and CDR2 reads SNEGSKA. The CDR3, cysteine through phenylalanine, is 15 amino acids long. CDR3 DNA is the only sequence kept; it has 45 bases, read in frame from the first base. V is pared back by 5 bases and J by 4 bases, with 18 bases lying between the germline termini. What the time point label conveys for this sample: persistent/refractory GD, antithyroid drugs over 5 years with positive TRAb. For both TCR sequencing and RNA sequencing, RNA was extracted from PBMCs in TRIzol. The diagnosis of Graves' disease followed American Thyroid Association guidelines. Patients for the study were recruited at an endocrinology department in Xi'an, China. From each patient, approximately 9 milliliters of peripheral blood was collected into an EDTA anticoagulant tube. PBMCs were isolated by Ficoll Paque Plus density gradient separation without further T cell sorting. RNA quality was checked with an Agilent 2100 Bioanalyzer and agarose gel, and concentration with a NanoDrop 2000.

The record originates from a study of regulatory T cells in long-lasting Graves disease (dated by TCRdb to the early 2020s). Regarding the study in general: To count as having persistent Graves' disease, a patient had to have received antithyroid drug treatment for over 5 years with TSH receptor autoantibodies remaining persistently positive. Peripheral blood TCR sequencing and RNA sequencing compared persistent Graves' disease patients with newly diagnosed Graves' disease patients. The study was registered as a clinical trial and conducted in China. A total of roughly 35 samples underwent TCR sequencing, from some 13 patients with persistent Graves' disease and 20 or so patients with newly diagnosed Graves' disease. Antithyroid drugs had been taken for approximately ten years on average by persistent Graves' disease patients in the clinical cohort. Here is what the overall study found, with its caveats: Only peripheral blood was studied, because thyroid tissue, the primary lesion, was inaccessible. More public clonotypes were shared among persistent patients (2,741) than among newly diagnosed patients (more than 900). TRBV28, TRBJ1-2 and TRBJ2-5 were preferentially used in persistent disease, while TRBV20-1 and TRBJ2-1 were favored in newly diagnosed disease. Sequencing and analysis were limited to the TCR beta chain. The authors noted that the small sample size was a limitation that may lower accuracy. Persistent Graves' disease patients showed lower TCR Shannon entropy and fewer highly expanded clones than newly diagnosed patients, suggesting clonal expansion.

Library creation used multiplex PCR. TCRdb shows the sequencer as Illumina HiSeq 4000. iRepertoire HTBI primers and Arm-PCR amplification of CDR3 regions were used to construct TCR beta libraries. Before sequencing, the PCR products underwent gel purification. As for how the authors treated the data: Gene usage analysis of CDR3 amino acid clonotypes used the roughly 60 TRBV and about 13 TRBJ segments found across samples. COPE and FqMerger were used to merge the filtered high-quality paired reads into contigs. BLAST was used to align contigs to IMGT TRBV, TRBD and TRBJ reference genes, and CDR3 was defined according to IMGT. Any clonotype with a frequency above 0.1% was counted as a highly expanded clone. Repertoire diversity was measured by Shannon entropy, and V-J evenness by the Gini coefficient. Clonotypes shared by more than one individual were considered public. TCRdb reworked the public reads: Q25 trimming with fastp, MiXCR clone assembly, productive beta chains retained. Here each entry gathers all rows of one CDR3 protein and keeps the most common genes and DNA. These V and J calls originate from TCRdb's pipeline instead of the authors' own analysis. This sample holds 350,000 to 500,000 distinct CDR3 sequences; 21% were observed only once. The ten biggest clones cover over 11% of the sample.

This receptor chain uses TRBV20-1 and TRBJ2-1, with the D gene call left open. The sequences come from peripheral blood mononuclear cells (PBMCs), collected when the disease was refractory, from a patient treated with antithyroid drugs. This sequence was found in a female donor with Graves disease. The base sequence is TGCAGTGCTCCCCGGGCAAGGGTTGATTACAATGAGCAGTTCTTC. It is translated as CSAPRARVDYNEQFF.